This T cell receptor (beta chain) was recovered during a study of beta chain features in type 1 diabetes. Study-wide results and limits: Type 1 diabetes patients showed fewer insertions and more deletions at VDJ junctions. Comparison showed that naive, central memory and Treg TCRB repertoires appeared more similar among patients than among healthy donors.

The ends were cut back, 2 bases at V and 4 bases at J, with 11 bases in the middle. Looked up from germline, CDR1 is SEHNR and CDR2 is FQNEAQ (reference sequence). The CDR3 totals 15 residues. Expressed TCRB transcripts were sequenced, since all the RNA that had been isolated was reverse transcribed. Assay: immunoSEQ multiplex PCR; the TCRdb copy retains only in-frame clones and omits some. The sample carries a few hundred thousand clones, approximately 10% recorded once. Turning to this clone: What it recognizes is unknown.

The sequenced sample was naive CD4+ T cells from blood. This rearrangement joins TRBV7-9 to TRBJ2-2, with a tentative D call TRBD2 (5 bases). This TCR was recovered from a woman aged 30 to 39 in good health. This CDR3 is CASSLQSGTTGELFF. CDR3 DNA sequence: TGTGCCAGCAGCTTACAAAGCGGAACCACCGGGGAGCTGTTTTTT.